The clone carrying this TCR beta chain was detected once. What it binds is unknown. This sample was included in a study of STAT3 mutations in large granular lymphocyte leukemia. The study's findings and limits: At least one immunodominant TCR beta clonotype appeared in every T-cell large granular lymphocyte leukemia patient.

Profiling relied on immunoSEQ multiplex PCR, and the TCRdb table lists in-frame clones only, not all of them. The table shows 35,000 to 40,000 clones, with roughly 90% occurring only once. Sequenced material: PBMCs. The source is a human donor with T large granular lymphocyte leukemia. Some clones in this sample may be carry-over from other donors' samples.

CDR3 sequence (DNA): TGTGCCATCAGCCCCAGGGGGGAAGGGGGCTACACCTTC. Translation gives CAISPRGEGGYTF. V gene TRBV10-3 combines with J gene TRBJ1-2, with TRBD1 matching over 7 bases. Trimming took 6 bases from V and 8 from J; bases not matched to a gene: 9. The CDR3 spans 13 residues. Looked up from germline, CDR1 is ENHRY and CDR2 is SYGVKD.